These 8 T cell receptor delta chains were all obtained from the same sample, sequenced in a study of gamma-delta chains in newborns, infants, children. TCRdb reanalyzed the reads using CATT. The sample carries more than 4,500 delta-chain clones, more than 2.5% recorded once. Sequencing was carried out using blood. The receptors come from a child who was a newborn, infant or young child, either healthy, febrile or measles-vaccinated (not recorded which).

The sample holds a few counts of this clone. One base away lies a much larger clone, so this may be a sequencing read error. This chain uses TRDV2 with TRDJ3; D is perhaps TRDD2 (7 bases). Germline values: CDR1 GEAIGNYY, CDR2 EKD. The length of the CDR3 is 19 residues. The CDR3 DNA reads TGTGCCTGTGACACCGCAGGGGATCCTTCCTCCTGGGGCACCCGACAGATGTTTTTC. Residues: CACDTAGDPSSWGTRQMFF.

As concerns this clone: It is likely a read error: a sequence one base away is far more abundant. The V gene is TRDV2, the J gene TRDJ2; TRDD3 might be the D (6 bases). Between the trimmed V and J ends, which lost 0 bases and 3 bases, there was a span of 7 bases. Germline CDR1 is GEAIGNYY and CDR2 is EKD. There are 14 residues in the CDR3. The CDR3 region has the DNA TGTGCCTGTGACACCCGGGGGATGACAGCACAACTCTTCTTT. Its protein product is CACDTRGMTAQLFF.

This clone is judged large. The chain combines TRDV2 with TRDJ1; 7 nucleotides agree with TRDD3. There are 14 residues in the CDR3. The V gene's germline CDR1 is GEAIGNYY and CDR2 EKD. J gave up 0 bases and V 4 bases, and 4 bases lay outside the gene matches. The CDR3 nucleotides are TGTGCCTGTGAACCCCTGGGGGACACCGATAAACTCATCTTT. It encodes CACEPLGDTDKLIF.

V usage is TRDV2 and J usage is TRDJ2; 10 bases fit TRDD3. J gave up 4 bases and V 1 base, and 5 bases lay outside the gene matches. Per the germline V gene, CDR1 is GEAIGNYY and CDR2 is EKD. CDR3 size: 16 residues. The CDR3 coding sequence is TGTGCCTGTGACACGACCTGGGGGATAACGACAGCACAACTCTTCTTT. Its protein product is CACDTTWGITTAQLFF.

CDR3 amino acids: CACDTEFTGGRSSWDTRQMFF. The CDR3 coding sequence is TGTGCCTGTGACACCGAGTTTACTGGGGGACGGAGCTCCTGGGACACCCGACAGATGTTTTTC. The chain combines TRDV2 with TRDJ3; 9 bases map to TRDD3. V was clipped by 0 bases and J by 0 bases; unmatched bases: 11. This CDR3 is 21 amino acids long. Per germline, CDR1 GEAIGNYY and CDR2 EKD.

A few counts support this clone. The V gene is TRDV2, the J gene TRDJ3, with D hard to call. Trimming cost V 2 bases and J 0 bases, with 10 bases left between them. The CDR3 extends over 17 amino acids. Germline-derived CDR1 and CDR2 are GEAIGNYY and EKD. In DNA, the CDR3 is TGTGCCTGTGACAGAGGGACAGGCTCCTGGGACACCCGACAGATGTTTTTC. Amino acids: CACDRGTGSWDTRQMFF.

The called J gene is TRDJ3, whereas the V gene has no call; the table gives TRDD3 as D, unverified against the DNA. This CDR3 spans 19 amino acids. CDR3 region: CACDSTGGLRTWDTRQMFF. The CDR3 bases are TGTGCCTGTGACAGCACTGGGGGTCTTCGGACCTGGGACACCCGACAGATGTTTTTC.

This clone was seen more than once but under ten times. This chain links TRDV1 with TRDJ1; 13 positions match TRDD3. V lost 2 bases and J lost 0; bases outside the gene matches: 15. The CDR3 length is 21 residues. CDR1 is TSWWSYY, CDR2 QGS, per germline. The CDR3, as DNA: TGTGCTCTTGGGGAAAGGATTACTGGGGGATACGTGAGTAAATACACCGATAAACTCATCTTT. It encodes CALGERITGGYVSKYTDKLIF.